The 23 T cell receptor beta chains reported below all come from one sample, sequenced in a study of beta chain features in type 1 diabetes. As every portion of the isolated RNA was reverse transcribed, the sequencing read expressed TCRB transcripts. Profiling relied on immunoSEQ multiplex PCR, and the TCRdb table lists in-frame clones only, not all of them. The sample gives some 200,000 clones, approximately 11% of which show up once; approximately 1.3% is in the top ten. Specimen: central memory CD4+ T cells from blood. These receptors came from a man aged 18 to 29 in good health.

There are a few counts of this clone. This chain uses TRBV5-6 with TRBJ2-3; 8 bases agree with TRBD2. Germline CDR1 and CDR2: SGHDT and YYEEEE. This CDR3 spans 16 amino acids. The trim removed 0 bases at V and 3 bases at J, leaving 6 bases unmatched. The CDR3 DNA reads TGTGCCAGCAGCTTGGTCCGGACTAGCAGTACAGATACGCAGTATTTT. Translated, it gives CASSLVRTSSTDTQYF.

This chain links TRBV19 with TRBJ1-5; D possibly corresponds to TRBD1 (5 bases). CDR3 size: 16 residues. With 0 bases removed from V and 2 bases from J, the gap between germline ends came to 11 bases. The germline V gene has CDR1 LNHDA and CDR2 SQIVND (reference sequence). CDR3 sequence: CASSIDGGFGNQPQHF. CDR3 DNA: TGTGCCAGTAGTATAGATGGGGGATTTGGCAATCAGCCCCAGCATTTT.

The sample holds a few counts of this clone. The chain has TRBV4-1 and TRBJ2-3; possibly TRBD2 for D (5 bases). Per germline, CDR1 MGHRA and CDR2 YSYEKL. Trimming removed 1 base from V and 4 bases from J, with 18 bases in between. The CDR3 spans 17 residues. The CDR3 DNA is TGCGCCAGCAGCCAAGGGGCTAAGCGGCTCGGGGCAGATACGCAGTATTTT. Translating gives CASSQGAKRLGADTQYF.

On this clone itself: Other DNA sequences in the same sample also yield this CDR3. The chain carries TRBV29-1 and TRBJ2-7, with D uncertain. CDR3 length: 11 amino acids. Trimming shortened V by 3 bases and J by 1 base, and 4 bases separated the two germline ends. Germline V gene lookup returns CDR1 SQVTM and CDR2 ANQGSEA. The CDR3 DNA sequence: TGCAGCGTTGAGAGATCCTACGAGCAGTACTTC. This codes for CSVERSYEQYF.

CDR3 sequence (DNA): TGTGCCAGCAGTTACTCGGGGACTACCTCCTACAATGAGCAGTTCTTC. This translates into CASSYSGTTSYNEQFF. V gene TRBV6-6 combines with J gene TRBJ2-1, with 7 positions matching TRBD2. The junction had 2 bases not matched to a gene; V was cut back by 0 bases and J by 0 bases. From germline, CDR1 is MNHNY and CDR2 SVGAGI (reference sequence). The CDR3 is 16 residues long.

This chain joins TRBV30 and TRBJ2-3; D unresolved. V lost 0 bases and J 5 bases, leaving 9 bases between the germline ends. The CDR3 is made up of 13 amino acids. Germline V CDR1 and CDR2: GTSNPN, SVGIG (reference sequence). CDR3 in DNA: TGTGCCTGGAGTGTACGAATAAGAGATACGCAGTATTTT. This codes for CAWSVRIRDTQYF. Filled out from reference TRBV30 and TRBJ2-3, the complete variable domain reads SQTIHQWPATLVQPVGSPLSLECTVEGTSNPNLYWYRQAAGRGLQLLFYSVGIGQISSEVPQNLSASRPQDRQFILSSKKLLLSDSGFYLCAWSVRIRDTQYFGPGTRLTVL.

This chain connects TRBV29-1 to TRBJ1-2; D unclear. The length of the CDR3 is 11 residues. The ends were cut back, 7 bases at V and 7 bases at J, with 13 bases in the middle. Germline CDR1 SQVTM, CDR2 ANQGSEA. The CDR3 nucleotides read TGCAGCGGTGCCTCGGGAGGTGGCTACACCTTC. This sequence encodes CSGASGGGYTF.

This rearrangement joins TRBV5-4 to TRBJ2-7; no clear D. Trimming took off 3 bases at V and 5 bases at J, with 12 bases between the two ends. This CDR3 spans 13 amino acids. Germline-derived CDR1 and CDR2 are SGHNT and YYREEE (reference sequence). CDR3 amino acids: CASSSAPFDEQYF. The CDR3 DNA sequence: TGTGCCAGCAGCTCGGCACCCTTTGACGAGCAGTACTTC.

DNA of the CDR3: TGTGCCCGCAGGGAGGGCACAGATACGCAGTATTTT. It translates to CARREGTDTQYF. The V and J genes are TRBV30 and TRBJ2-3; weak D call: TRBD2 (6 bases). Germline V gene data show CDR1 as GTSNPN and CDR2 as SVGIG (reference sequence). This CDR3 has 12 amino acids. The V gene lost 8 bases and the J gene lost 1 base, with 10 bases spanning the gap.

In this sample, this clone turned up a few times. The chain is built from TRBV19 and TRBJ2-7, with 7 bases fitting TRBD1. CDR1 and CDR2 (germline): LNHDA, SQIVND (reference sequence). CDR3 length equals 15 residues. With V trimmed by 4 bases and J by 2 bases, 8 bases remained unmatched. The CDR3 protein is CASSTQTGQPYEQYF. The DNA for the CDR3 is TGTGCCAGTAGTACACAAACGGGACAGCCCTACGAGCAGTACTTC. Full variable domain (missing parts from reference TRBV19 and TRBJ2-7): DGGITQSPKYLFRKEGQNVTLSCEQNLNHDAMYWYRQDPGQGLRLIYYSQIVNDFQKGDIAEGYSVSREKKESFPLTVTSAQKNPTAFYLCASSTQTGQPYEQYFGPGTRLTVT.

As DNA, the CDR3 is TGTGCCATCAGTAGGCAGGGCACAGATACGCAGTATTTT. Amino acid sequence: CAISRQGTDTQYF. The chain recombines TRBV10-3 with TRBJ2-3; D gene uncertain. This CDR3 is built from 13 residues. Germline V gives CDR1 ENHRY, CDR2 SYGVKD. V lost 5 bases and J lost 1, with 7 bases in between.

This chain uses TRBV28 with TRBJ2-7, with D perhaps matching TRBD1 or TRBD2 (5 bases each). The CDR3 totals 14 residues. Germline V gene sequence: CDR1 MDHEN, CDR2 SYDVKM. V was trimmed by 7 bases and J by 2 bases, leaving 15 bases between them. CDR3 in DNA: TGTGCCAGCACTAACCGTGGGGGAACCTACGAGCAGTACTTC. This translates into CASTNRGGTYEQYF. The entire variable domain, with the rest obtained from reference TRBV28 and TRBJ2-7, is as follows: DVKVTQSSRYLVKRTGEKVFLECVQDMDHENMFWYRQDPGLGLRLIYFSYDVKMKEKGDIPEGYSVSREKKERFSLILESASTNQTSMYLCASTNRGGTYEQYFGPGTRLTVT.

This clone was seen only a few times. The CDR3 DNA is TGTGCCAGCAGTCCATCCATGAACACTGAAGCTTTCTTT. Translating it yields CASSPSMNTEAFF. The rearrangement links TRBV27 to TRBJ1-1, with unresolved D. Germline CDR1 MNHEY, CDR2 SMNVEV (reference sequence). V was pared by 5 bases and J by 0 bases, with 7 bases between. This CDR3 is built from 13 residues.

This clone was picked up a small number of times. The V call is TRBV7-2, the J call TRBJ2-2; D may be TRBD1 (6 bases). This CDR3 is 16 amino acids long. Germline CDR1 SGHTA, CDR2 FQGNSA. Trimming took 3 bases from V and 5 from J, leaving 16 bases between them. For the CDR3, the DNA is TGTGCCAGCAGCTTCCTTGGGGGCCGAGGGACCGGGGAGCTGTTTTTT. As protein: CASSFLGGRGTGELFF.

There are a few counts of this clone. The gene calls are TRBV4-2 and TRBJ2-3; D might be TRBD2 (5 bases). Trimming shortened V by 8 bases and J by 2 bases, and 17 bases separated the two germline ends. The CDR3 contains 15 residues. Germline V gives CDR1 LGHNA, CDR2 YNFKEQ. This chain's CDR3 is CASLDLGVPTDTQYF. The CDR3 DNA follows: TGTGCCAGCTTGGATCTCGGGGTACCCACAGATACGCAGTATTTT.

There are a few counts of this clone. This CDR3 is also generated by other DNA sequences in the sample. V usage is TRBV7-2 and J usage is TRBJ2-7; D remains unclear. The CDR3 totals 12 residues. Trimming took 1 base from V and 4 from J, leaving 5 bases between them. Germline CDR1 reads SGHTA; CDR2 reads FQGNSA. CDR3 nucleotide sequence: TGTGCCAGCAGCTTAGGGGTTTACGAGCAGTACTTC. The encoded protein is CASSLGVYEQYF.

This clone was observed a few times. V usage is TRBV7-6 and J usage is TRBJ2-5; D tentatively reads TRBD1 or TRBD2 (5 bases each). From germline, CDR1 is SGHVS and CDR2 FNYEAQ. The V and J ends lost 5 bases and 9 bases respectively, with 16 bases between them. The CDR3 consists of 13 residues. In nucleotides, the CDR3 is TGTGCCAGCAGCCGGTGGGGACGGGGTTCCCAGTACTTC. Protein product: CASSRWGRGSQYF.

V gene TRBV4-1 combines with J gene TRBJ2-3; D is perhaps TRBD1 (5 bases). This CDR3 spans 20 amino acids. Germline V lookup: CDR1 MGHRA, CDR2 YSYEKL. Trimming removed 0 bases from V and 0 bases from J, with 22 bases in between. CDR3 DNA: TGCGCCAGCAGCCAAGACCCGGACATTGGACGGGTGTACAGCACAGATACGCAGTATTTT. Protein product: CASSQDPDIGRVYSTDTQYF.

In this sample, this clone turned up many times. V and J are TRBV4-3 and TRBJ2-1; 7 bases align to TRBD2. The CDR3 runs to 16 residues. From germline, CDR1 is LGHNA and CDR2 YSLEER. V trimming: 3 bases; J trimming: 4 bases; junction bases outside the gene matches: 9. CDR3 region: CASSQFRDYRYNEQFF. DNA for the CDR3: TGCGCCAGCAGCCAGTTCCGGGACTATCGATACAATGAGCAGTTCTTC.

This chain connects TRBV29-1 to TRBJ2-3; D perhaps matches TRBD1 (6 bases). The CDR3 totals 10 residues. The germline V gene has CDR1 SQVTM and CDR2 ANQGSEA. The V gene lost 3 bases and the J gene lost 8 bases, with 6 bases spanning the gap. CDR3 sequence reads: CSVEGATQYF. CDR3 sequence (DNA): TGCAGCGTTGAGGGGGCTACGCAGTATTTT.

The chain combines TRBV30 with TRBJ2-1, with unresolved D. Germline CDR1 reads GTSNPN; CDR2 reads SVGIG (reference sequence). V dropped 2 bases and J dropped 9 bases, with 11 bases sitting between them. The CDR3 extends over 12 amino acids. CDR3: CAWSRWVGEQFF. The CDR3 bases are TGTGCCTGGAGTAGGTGGGTGGGTGAGCAGTTCTTC.

V usage is TRBV19 and J usage is TRBJ2-3, with no clear D. The CDR3 is made up of 13 amino acids. Germline V gene lookup returns CDR1 LNHDA and CDR2 SQIVND (reference sequence). V was trimmed by 0 bases and J by 7 bases, leaving 8 bases between them. The chain's CDR3 is CASSIEEANTQYF. The CDR3 bases are TGTGCCAGTAGTATAGAGGAAGCAAATACGCAGTATTTT. Supplemented by reference TRBV19 and TRBJ2-3, the full variable domain reads DGGITQSPKYLFRKEGQNVTLSCEQNLNHDAMYWYRQDPGQGLRLIYYSQIVNDFQKGDIAEGYSVSREKKESFPLTVTSAQKNPTAFYLCASSIEEANTQYFGPGTRLTVL.

This clone was detected ten times or more. The V call is TRBV2, the J call TRBJ2-7, with 9 bases that match TRBD1. Per germline, CDR1 SNHLY and CDR2 FYNNEI. With 8 bases clipped from V and 3 bases from J, the junction kept 2 bases outside the gene matches. The CDR3 totals 12 residues. This chain's CDR3 is CASGGQGYEQYF. In nucleotides, the CDR3 is TGTGCCAGCGGGGGACAGGGCTACGAGCAGTACTTC.